This T cell receptor beta chain stems from a study of blood T cell repertoires in COVID-19. About the research overall: Researchers got acute and convalescent COVID-19 samples from the United States, Italy and Spain.

TCRdb keeps only in-frame clones here, not all; method: immunoSEQ multiplex PCR. The data show about 57,000 clones, approximately 80% seen once. The CDR3 extends over 15 amino acids. Germline CDR1 is LNHNV and CDR2 is YYDKDF (reference sequence). Trimming removed 5 bases at V and 7 bases at J, with 20 bases between. The chain is built from TRBV15 and TRBJ2-5; D unresolved. This receptor was obtained from a woman aged 40-49 years with acute COVID-19. The sequenced material came from PBMCs or T cells enriched from blood (not recorded which). CDR3 DNA sequence: TGTGCCACCAGCCCGATATGGCCCGTTGGAGTGACCCAGTACTTC. Translation: CATSPIWPVGVTQYF.